This T cell receptor (beta chain) was captured in a study of cytomegalovirus exposure and HLA in healthy donors. Study overall: A later analysis reported the roughly 130 validation repertoires used the same platform as the 500 to 800 first-cohort repertoires. Study-wide points: Cytomegalovirus status was reportedly diagnosed by the classifier with high sensitivity and specificity. Listed as cytomegalovirus-associated were 150 to 200 TCR beta chains.

The count of this clone is one. The antigen is undetermined. The method was immunoSEQ multiplex PCR; TCRdb's version includes in-frame clones alone and lacks a portion of them. Of about 130,000 clones in the sample, around nine tenths are singletons; the top ten hold approximately 1.5%. The CDR3 consists of 13 residues. Per the germline V gene, CDR1 is SGHDT and CDR2 is YYEEEE. V shed 3 bases and J shed 1 base, with 7 bases lying between them. Among the roughly 120 subjects of the validation cohort, separate from the approximately 700-subject first cohort, were the donors. The receptor was isolated from a man aged 25 to 40 in good health and CMV-seronegative. Sequenced: PBMCs. V usage is TRBV5-6 and J usage is TRBJ1-1; D not resolved. The CDR3 region is CASSYQENTEAFF. CDR3 bases: TGTGCCAGCAGCTATCAGGAGAACACTGAAGCTTTCTTT.